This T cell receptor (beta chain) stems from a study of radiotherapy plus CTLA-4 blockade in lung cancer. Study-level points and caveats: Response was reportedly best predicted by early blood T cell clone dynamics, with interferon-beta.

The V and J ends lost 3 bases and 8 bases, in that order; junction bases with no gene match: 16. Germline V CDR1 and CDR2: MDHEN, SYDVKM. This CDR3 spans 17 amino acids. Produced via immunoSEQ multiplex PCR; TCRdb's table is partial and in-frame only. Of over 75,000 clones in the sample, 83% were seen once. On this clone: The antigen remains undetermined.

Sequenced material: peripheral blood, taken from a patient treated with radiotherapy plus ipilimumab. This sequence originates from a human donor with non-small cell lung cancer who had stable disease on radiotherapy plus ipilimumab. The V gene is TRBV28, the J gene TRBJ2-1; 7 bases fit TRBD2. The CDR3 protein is CASSFLPGGGWFYEQFF. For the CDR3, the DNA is TGTGCCAGCAGTTTCCTTCCGGGCGGGGGTTGGTTCTATGAGCAGTTCTTC.